These 26 T cell receptor beta chains were sequenced from one sample in a study of breast tumors, draining lymph nodes, adjacent tissues. TCRdb re-called the multiplex PCR reads through MiXCR, storing one row per CDR3 protein. The sample has fewer than 150,000 distinct CDR3 sequences, 21% seen once. Samples came from axillary lymph nodes draining the breast cancer. The sample comprised axillary lymph node tissue. The receptors come from a female donor with breast cancer. Some clones in this sample may be carry-over from other donors' samples.

In its sample, this clonotype was seen many times. This sequence joins TRBV6-6 and TRBJ1-6; TRBD1 agrees at 8 bases. This CDR3 is 16 amino acids long. Germline CDR1 MNHNY, CDR2 SVGAGI (reference sequence). Germline trimming cut 7 bases from V and 10 bases from J; bases unmatched to any gene: 15. CDR3 nucleotides: TGTGCCAGCATATCCCAAGACAGGGGCTCAAGATCACCCCTCCACTTT. As protein: CASISQDRGSRSPLHF.

This clonotype has a handful of counts. This rearrangement joins TRBV3-1 to TRBJ1-2; D gene unclear. CDR1 is LGHDT, CDR2 YNNKEL, per germline (reference sequence). V dropped 2 bases and J dropped 2 bases, with 9 bases sitting between them. This CDR3 is built from 14 residues. CDR3 sequence: CASSQRGSNYGYTF. The CDR3 DNA reads TGTGCCAGCAGCCAACGGGGTTCAAACTATGGCTACACCTTC.

This clonotype was found a few times. The genes are TRBV20-1 and TRBJ2-4; D is possibly TRBD2 (7 bases). The CDR3 sequence is 15 residues long. Trimming removed 7 bases from V and 6 bases from J, with 22 bases in between. CDR1 DFQATT and CDR2 SNEGSKA come from the germline V gene (reference sequence). The CDR3 coding sequence is TGCAGTGTTTTAGGGGGGCTAGCGGTAATAAACATTCAGTACTTC. Translating gives CSVLGGLAVINIQYF.

Ten or more counts support this clonotype. The genes are TRBV4-2 and TRBJ2-2; 7 bases are a match to TRBD2. The germline gives CDR1 LGHNA, CDR2 YNFKEQ. J lost 3 bases, V lost 4 bases, and 5 bases had no gene match. The CDR3 covers 15 residues. In DNA, the CDR3 is TGTGCCAGCAGCCTCGGGAGGTTAGACACCGGGGAGCTGTTTTTT. Its translation: CASSLGRLDTGELFF.

This clonotype came up many times. The rearrangement uses TRBV9 and TRBJ2-7; 9 bases map to TRBD2. V was clipped by 0 bases and J by 5 bases; unmatched bases: 27. CDR1 is SGDLS and CDR2 is YYNGEE in the germline V gene. There are 22 residues in the CDR3. DNA for the CDR3: TGTGCCAGCAGCGTAGTCTCCGATTATCACGGTTTTAGCGGGAGAGAGTCGCACGAGCAGTACTTC. As protein: CASSVVSDYHGFSGRESHEQYF.

This clonotype was seen repeatedly, ten times or more. The chain links TRBV2 to TRBJ1-5; 9 nucleotides align to TRBD1. This CDR3 comprises 15 residues. Trimming at V came to 0 bases and at J to 11 bases, leaving 8 bases not matched to a gene. Per the germline V gene, CDR1 is SNHLY and CDR2 is FYNNEI. The CDR3 DNA is TGTGCCAGCAGTGAAGCCGGACAGGGGTTCTTGGCCCAGCATTTT. Its translation: CASSEAGQGFLAQHF.

Notes on this clonotype: Just one base apart from a much larger clone, this may be a read error. This chain links TRBV9 with TRBJ1-6, with D unclear. Between the trimmed V and J ends, which lost 4 bases and 12 bases, there was a span of 17 bases. This CDR3 is 14 amino acids long. Germline CDR1 reads SGDLS; CDR2 reads YYNGEE. CDR3 nucleotide sequence: TGTGCCAGCAGCCCATATGCTATCGATTTACCCCTCCACTTT. It is translated as CASSPYAIDLPLHF.

This clonotype was found many times. The chain links TRBV3-1 to TRBJ2-1; no reliable D call. V lost 2 bases to trimming and J lost 2 bases, with 4 bases between them. CDR1 and CDR2 (germline): LGHDT, YNNKEL (reference sequence). CDR3 length: 13 amino acids. The CDR3 DNA is TGTGCCAGCAGCCAAATGACCTACAATGAGCAGTTCTTC. Translating gives CASSQMTYNEQFF.

Ten or more counts support this clonotype. V and J are TRBV6-6 and TRBJ1-2; 10 bases line up with TRBD1. Trimming cost V 10 bases and J 4 bases; bases outside gene matches: 6. The CDR3 consists of 13 residues. Germline assignment: CDR1 MNHNY and CDR2 SVGAGI (reference sequence). As DNA, the CDR3 is TGTGCCACCCGGACAGGGGGGACCTATGGCTACACCTTC. Its translation is CATRTGGTYGYTF.

In this sample, this clonotype turned up many times. V gene TRBV29-1 combines with J gene TRBJ1-3; a weak D match, TRBD1 (6 bases). Germline assignment: CDR1 SQVTM and CDR2 ANQGSEA. The CDR3 is 13 amino acids. Trimming pared 4 bases from V and 4 bases from J, leaving 11 bases between. The CDR3 DNA follows: TGCAGCGTTGTGCAGGGGATAGGAAACACCATATATTTT. The encoded protein is CSVVQGIGNTIYF. The full variable domain, its missing parts supplied by reference TRBV29-1 and TRBJ1-3, is SAVISQKPSRDICQRGTSLTIQCQVDSQVTMMFWYRQQPGQSLTLIATANQGSEATYESGFVIDKFPISRPNLTFSTLTVSNMSPEDSSIYLCSVVQGIGNTIYFGEGSWLTVV.

This clonotype was seen more than once but under ten times. V gene TRBV6-1 combines with J gene TRBJ1-2; a possible D gene is TRBD1 (5 bases). This CDR3 region has 13 residues. Trimming pared 9 bases from V and 3 bases from J, leaving 14 bases between. The germline V gene has CDR1 MNHNS and CDR2 SASEGT. CDR3 region: CASRVQGHYGYTF. The CDR3 bases are TGTGCCAGTAGAGTTCAGGGTCACTATGGCTACACCTTC.

This clonotype showed up many times. The chain recombines TRBV28 with TRBJ1-3; D unresolved. The length of the CDR3 is 14 residues. Trimming removed 4 bases at V and 0 bases at J, with 7 bases between. Germline V gene lookup returns CDR1 MDHEN and CDR2 SYDVKM. DNA of the CDR3: TGTGCCAGCAGTTCCCTGGGCTCTGGAAACACCATATATTTT. Its protein product is CASSSLGSGNTIYF.

This clonotype came up many times. The chain has TRBV5-6 and TRBJ1-2; D call uncertain. Germline CDR1 SGHDT, CDR2 YYEEEE. The CDR3 loop spans 15 amino acids. V was trimmed by 0 bases and J by 2 bases, leaving 11 bases between them. CDR3 bases: TGTGCCAGCAGCTTGGAATATCGGACGAACTATGGCTACACCTTC. Translating it yields CASSLEYRTNYGYTF. The complete variable domain, with remaining parts taken from reference TRBV5-6 and TRBJ1-2, reads DAGVTQSPTHLIKTRGQQVTLRCSPKSGHDTVSWYQQALGQGPQFIFQYYEEEERQRGNFPDRFSGHQFPNYSSELNVNALLLGDSALYLCASSLEYRTNYGYTFGSGTRLTVV.

This clonotype was observed at least ten times. The genes are TRBV20-1 and TRBJ2-2, with 10 bases that match TRBD1. This CDR3 spans 16 amino acids. The V gene's germline CDR1 is DFQATT and CDR2 SNEGSKA (reference sequence). V lost 2 bases to trimming and J lost 3 bases; unmatched junction nucleotides: 6. The CDR3 DNA reads TGCAGTGCTAGATCCGGGACAGGGGCTTACACCGGGGAGCTGTTTTTT. It encodes CSARSGTGAYTGELFF.

This clonotype is judged medium-sized. The CDR3 here is CASSPGQGRETQYF. The CDR3 nucleotides read TGTGCCAGCAGCCCGGGACAGGGGCGGGAGACCCAGTACTTC. The V call is TRBV7-2, the J call TRBJ2-5; 10 nucleotides agree with TRBD1. Looked up from germline, CDR1 is SGHTA and CDR2 is FQGNSA. V was pared by 5 bases and J by 5 bases, with 5 bases of the junction left unmatched. The CDR3 consists of 14 residues.

This clonotype was counted only a few times. This chain links TRBV27 with TRBJ2-2; D call uncertain. The V end lost 1 base, the J end lost 0 bases, and 6 bases lay between the germline ends. There are 15 residues in the CDR3. Germline V CDR1 and CDR2: MNHEY, SMNVEV (reference sequence). The CDR3 sequence is CASSLFSANTGELFF. The CDR3 DNA is TGTGCCAGCAGTTTATTTTCTGCGAACACCGGGGAGCTGTTTTTT.

Details on this clonotype: A much more abundant neighbour one base away suggests this may be a read error. Since no conserved phenylalanine or tryptophan closes the CDR3, a read error is the likely cause. The CDR3 spells CASSLTSGSSEQYS. The CDR3 DNA follows: TGTGCCAGCAGCCTGACTAGCGGGAGTTCCGAGCAGTACTCC. The chain links TRBV5-4 to TRBJ2-7, with 12 bases aligning to TRBD2. The CDR3 is made up of 14 amino acids. Trimming cost V 4 bases and J 6 bases; bases outside gene matches: 5. Germline V gene data show CDR1 as SGHNT and CDR2 as YYREEE (reference sequence).

There are many counts of this clonotype. V usage is TRBV5-6 and J usage is TRBJ1-2, with TRBD1 identical over 7 bases. V was pared by 2 bases and J by 7 bases, with 2 bases of the junction left unmatched. Germline values: CDR1 SGHDT, CDR2 YYEEEE. The CDR3 loop spans 12 amino acids. The CDR3 region is CASSFRGTGYTF. The CDR3 bases are TGTGCCAGCAGCTTCAGGGGGACTGGCTACACCTTC.

V usage is TRBV28 and J usage is TRBJ2-1; D is ambiguous. Germline assignment: CDR1 MDHEN and CDR2 SYDVKM. V was pared by 5 bases and J by 5 bases, with 7 bases between. The CDR3 loop spans 12 amino acids. Here the CDR3 reads CASSRDHNEQFF. The CDR3 DNA follows: TGTGCCAGCAGTAGAGACCACAATGAGCAGTTCTTC.

The rearrangement links TRBV28 to TRBJ2-1; a weak D match, TRBD1 (6 bases). Looked up from germline, CDR1 is MDHEN and CDR2 is SYDVKM. The V and J ends lost 3 bases and 5 bases respectively, with 17 bases between them. This CDR3 is 16 amino acids long. DNA of the CDR3: TGTGCCAGCAGTTTCCGAGGCAGGGGTTTAAACAATGAGCAGTTCTTC. Translated, it gives CASSFRGRGLNNEQFF.

Many counts were recorded for this clonotype. The rearrangement uses TRBV11-2 and TRBJ2-1; D unclear. V was clipped by 6 bases and J by 2 bases, with 8 bases between them. Per the germline V gene, CDR1 is SGHAT and CDR2 is FQNNGV. CDR3 size: 13 residues. The CDR3 nucleotides read TGTGCCAGCAGTTTATTCACCTACAATGAGCAGTTCTTC. The encoded protein is CASSLFTYNEQFF.

This clonotype was recorded at least ten times. The V call is TRBV12-3 or TRBV12-4, the J call TRBJ2-1, with 9 nucleotides matching TRBD2. The CDR3 consists of 14 residues. V dropped 7 bases and J dropped 6; count of bases not matched to a gene: 7. In nucleotides, the CDR3 is TGTGCCAGCACCCCGGGACTAGCAGGCAATGAGCAGTTCTTC. Its translation is CASTPGLAGNEQFF.

This clonotype was picked up many times. The chain is built from TRBV20-1 and TRBJ1-2; D possibly corresponds to TRBD1 (5 bases). V lost 3 bases, J lost 6 bases, and 14 bases lay in between. Germline loops: CDR1 DFQATT, CDR2 SNEGSKA (reference sequence). This CDR3 has 13 residues. CDR3: CSARNPGLDGYTF. The CDR3 DNA reads TGCAGTGCTAGGAATCCAGGGCTAGATGGCTACACCTTC.

The table lists this clonotype with many counts. This chain uses TRBV6-6 with TRBJ2-7; 7 nucleotides align to TRBD1. V lost 2 bases, J lost 5 bases, and 18 bases stayed unmatched. The germline V gene has CDR1 MNHNY and CDR2 SVGAGI (reference sequence). The CDR3 runs to 18 residues. The CDR3 here is CASSYLSHRGSFFDEQYF. CDR3 in DNA: TGTGCCAGCAGTTACCTTTCGCACAGGGGATCTTTCTTCGACGAGCAGTACTTC.

Comments on this clonotype: A much larger clonotype is one base distant, so this may be a read error. This chain uses TRBV9 with TRBJ1-5; TRBD1 matches at 7 bases. This CDR3 has 18 amino acids. Per the germline V gene, CDR1 is SGDLS and CDR2 is YYNGEE. The junction had 19 bases not matched to a gene; V was cut back by 4 bases and J by 6 bases. Here the CDR3 reads CASSPSRRSIGGSQPQHF. The CDR3 coding sequence is TGTGCCAGCAGCCCGAGTAGGAGGAGTATAGGGGGCAGTCAGCCCCAGCATTTT.

In this sample, this clonotype turned up a few times. V is TRBV6-1 and J is TRBJ2-3; possible D gene TRBD1, 7 bases. From germline, CDR1 is MNHNS and CDR2 SASEGT. V gave up 6 bases and J gave up 7 bases, with 29 bases separating them. CDR3 length: 18 residues. In DNA, the CDR3 is TGTGCCAGCAGGTCCAGCCTTGGGACAGCGGGCGGTGGTTATACGCAGTATTTT. This translates into CASRSSLGTAGGGYTQYF.